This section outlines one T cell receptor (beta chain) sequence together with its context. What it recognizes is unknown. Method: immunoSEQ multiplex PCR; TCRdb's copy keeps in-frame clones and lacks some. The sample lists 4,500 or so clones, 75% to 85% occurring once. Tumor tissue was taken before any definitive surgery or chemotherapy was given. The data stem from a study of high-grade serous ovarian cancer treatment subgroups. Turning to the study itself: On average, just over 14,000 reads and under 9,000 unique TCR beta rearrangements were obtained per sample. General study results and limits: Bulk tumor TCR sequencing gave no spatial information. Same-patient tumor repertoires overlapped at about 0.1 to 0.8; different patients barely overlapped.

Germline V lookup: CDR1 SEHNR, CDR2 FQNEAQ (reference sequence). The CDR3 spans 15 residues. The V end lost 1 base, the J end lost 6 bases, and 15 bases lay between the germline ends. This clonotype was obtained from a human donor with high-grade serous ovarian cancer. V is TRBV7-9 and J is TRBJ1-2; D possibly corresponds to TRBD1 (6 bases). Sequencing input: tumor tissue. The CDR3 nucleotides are TGTGCCAGCAGCTTAGGTTACAGGGAGGGAGATGGCTACACCTTC. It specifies CASSLGYREGDGYTF.